A selection of T cell receptor beta chains follows, all from one sample in a study of neoadjuvant anti-PD-1 for oral cavity cancer. Assay used: immunoSEQ multiplex PCR; TCRdb lists only in-frame clones, some missing. Of more than 10,000 clones listed, roughly 70% are singletons. The material was PBMCs, obtained after nivolumab (anti-PD-1) treatment. Receptors originate from a person between 40 and 80 years old with oral cavity squamous cell carcinoma. The CDR3 runs from the conserved cysteine through the conserved F or W. A D gene is named only where the DNA matches it firmly. Rows give clone size only sometimes, using once, few, many, or a class for an expanded clone.

clone size,J gene,V gene,D gene,CDR3 DNA,CDR3 protein
NA,TRBJ1-1,TRBV29-1,NA,TGCAGCGTCGCCGGACTTGGGGACACTGAAGCTTTCTTT,CSVAGLGDTEAFF
NA,TRBJ2-5,TRBV6-5,NA,TGTGCCAGCAGTTACTCGAGTTCAGGGGTCGAGACCCAGTACTTC,CASSYSSSGVETQYF
NA,TRBJ2-1,TRBV4-1,NA,TGCGCCAGCAGCCAAGGGGGGGAAGGCTACAATGTGCAGTTCTTC,CASSQGGEGYNVQFF
few,TRBJ1-4,TRBV2,TRBD1,TGTGCCAGCAGTCTTCCGACAGGGTTGCAACTGTTTTTT,CASSLPTGLQLFF
NA,TRBJ1-1,TRBV4-2,NA,TGTGCCAGCAGCCAAGAAATAGTTGGCACTGAAGCTTTCTTT,CASSQEIVGTEAFF
few,TRBJ1-5,TRBV2,TRBD1,TGTGCCAGCACAACGGGACAGGCAGGTAGCAATCAGCCCCAGCATTTT,CASTTGQAGSNQPQHF
few,TRBJ2-7,TRBV19,NA,TGTGCCAGTAGTATTCAGGGCCTCTCCTACGAGCAGTACTTC,CASSIQGLSYEQYF
once,TRBJ2-7,TRBV5-1,NA,TGCGCCAGCAGCTTGGCCGGGGGGACAGACACCCACGAGCAGTACTTC,CASSLAGGTDTHEQYF
NA,TRBJ1-2,TRBV7-8,NA,TGTGCCAGCAGCTTAGTGCGCGGGTCCTCGGTTGGCTACACCTTC,CASSLVRGSSVGYTF
few,TRBJ2-2,TRBV19,NA,TGTGCCAGTAGTGCAGGAAGGGACACCGGGGAGCTGTTTTTT,CASSAGRDTGELFF
NA,TRBJ1-4,TRBV10-2,TRBD1,TGCGCCAGCAGATTAACGGGACAGGGTAATGAAAAACTGTTTTTT,CASRLTGQGNEKLFF
NA,TRBJ2-1,TRBV7-8,NA,TGTGCCAGCAGCCCCCGGGCCCGGGGCCGAAACCCCTACAATGAGCAGTTCTTC,CASSPRARGRNPYNEQFF
few,TRBJ1-1,TRBV9,TRBD1,TGTGCCAGCAGCGGGGGACAGTGGACTGAAGCTTTCTTT,CASSGGQWTEAFF
few,TRBJ2-5,TRBV5-8,NA,TGTGCCAGCAGCCCCGGAATTCAAGAGACCCAGTACTTC,CASSPGIQETQYF
NA,TRBJ2-7,TRBV9,NA,TGTGCCAGCAGCGTAAGGCCCTACGGGGAGCAGTACTTC,CASSVRPYGEQYF
NA,TRBJ2-3,TRBV11-2,TRBD2,TGTGCCAGCAGCCTAGGAGGGAGGGGCCCAGATACGCAGTATTTT,CASSLGGRGPDTQYF
NA,TRBJ1-5,TRBV9,TRBD1,TGTGCCAGCAGCGTAGCATTTTTCAGGGGGCAATGCAATCAGCCCCAGCATTTT,CASSVAFFRGQCNQPQHF